In its sample, the clone carrying this T cell receptor (beta chain) was seen a few times. Its matching antigen is unknown. The data belong to a study of CD8 T cell repertoires and HIV-1 epitope variants. Overall study: Twenty-five autologous and known Gag and Nef epitope variant peptides each stimulated T cells separately. The baseline condition was 1M T cells left uncultured. Enriched T cells were co-cultured with equal autologous T cell-negative cells. Tested: three Gag epitope families, Nef HW9 and YT9.

In germline, CDR1 is SGHRS, CDR2 YFSETQ. The CDR3 runs 12 residues. Trimming shortened V by 0 bases and J by 6 bases, and 4 bases separated the two germline ends. Only in-frame clones appear in the TCRdb table, and some are missing; sequencing was by immunoSEQ multiplex PCR. Seen here are over 4,500 clones, 66% observed once, and the top ten hold approximately 40%. This chain connects TRBV5-1 to TRBJ2-1; D is unresolved. The clonotype comes from a male donor with HIV. Sequencing was performed on cultured CD8+ T cells derived from PBMCs. The CDR3 coding sequence is TGCGCCAGCAGCTTGGCCCTCAATGAGCAGTTCTTC. It codes for CASSLALNEQFF.